The clone carrying this T cell receptor (beta chain) has a handful of counts. Its antigen is undetermined. PCR amplification relied on 60 Vbeta primers (plus 13 Jbeta primers). Some clones are missing from TCRdb's copy, which holds only in-frame ones; the method was immunoSEQ multiplex PCR. The table shows over 75,000 clones, with around a tenth occurring only once. The source of the sample is a study of cytomegalovirus exposure and HLA in healthy donors. General study results and limits: Presence/absence analyses treated sequencing depth as roughly uniform across donors. Later work found most CMV-associated TCR beta chains apparently HLA-restricted.

The length of the CDR3 is 15 residues. Per the germline V gene, CDR1 is SGHRS and CDR2 is YFSETQ. Trimming removed 5 bases from V and 4 bases from J; junction bases left unmatched: 7. The source of this sequence is a man between 45 and 60 years old in good health and CMV-seropositive. The sequenced sample was PBMCs. This chain uses TRBV5-1 with TRBJ1-2; TRBD1 aligns across 11 bases. The CDR3: CASRPYGTGGYGYTF. DNA for the CDR3: TGCGCCAGCAGACCCTACGGGACAGGGGGCTATGGCTACACCTTC. The variable domain in full, with the rest retrieved from reference TRBV5-1 and TRBJ1-2, is KAGVTQTPRYLIKTRGQQVTLSCSPISGHRSVSWYQQTPGQGLQFLFEYFSETQRNKGNFPGRFSGRQFSNSRSEMNVSTLELGDSALYLCASRPYGTGGYGYTFGSGTRLTVV.